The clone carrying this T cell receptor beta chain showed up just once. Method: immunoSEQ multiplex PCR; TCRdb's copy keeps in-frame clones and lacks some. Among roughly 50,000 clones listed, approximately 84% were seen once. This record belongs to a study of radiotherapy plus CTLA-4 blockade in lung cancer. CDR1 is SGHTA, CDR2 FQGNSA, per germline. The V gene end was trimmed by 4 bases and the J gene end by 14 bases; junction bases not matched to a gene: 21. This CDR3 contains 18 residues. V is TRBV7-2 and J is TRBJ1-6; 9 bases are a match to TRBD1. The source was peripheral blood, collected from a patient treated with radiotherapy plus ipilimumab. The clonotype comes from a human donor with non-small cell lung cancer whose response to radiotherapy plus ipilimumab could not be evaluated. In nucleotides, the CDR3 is TGTGCCAGCAGCTCTACACCTACCTACGACAGGGGGATGTTCACCCTCCACTTT. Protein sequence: CASSSTPTYDRGMFTLHF. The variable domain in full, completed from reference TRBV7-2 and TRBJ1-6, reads GAGVSQSPSNKVTEKGKDVELRCDPISGHTALYWYRQSLGQGLEFLIYFQGNSAPDKSGLPSDRFSAERTGGSVSTLTIQRTQQEDSAVYLCASSSTPTYDRGMFTLHFGNGTRLTVT.